This T cell receptor (beta chain) derives from a study of PD-1 blockade in mismatch repair-deficient tumors. On the study more broadly: Patients had more than ten mismatch repair-deficient cancer types, all previously treated and progressing. Findings of the study overall: After pembrolizumab, tumor-resident clones rose rapidly, then generally contracted before radiologic responses.

Only in-frame clones appear in the TCRdb table, and some are missing; sequencing was by immunoSEQ multiplex PCR. The sample shows about 100,000 clones, roughly four fifths of them seen only once. Mismatch repair deficiency was confirmed in all patients, by PCR or immunohistochemistry. The TCR-sequenced patients were a few responders to pembrolizumab. Regarding this clone: Its antigen is still unknown.

The junction had 8 bases not matched to a gene; V was cut back by 0 bases and J by 7 bases. Germline CDR1 is SGHNT and CDR2 is YYREEE (reference sequence). CDR3 length: 16 residues. The sample was peripheral blood, taken roughly 36 weeks after starting pembrolizumab. The chain links TRBV5-4 to TRBJ1-2, with TRBD1 identical over 11 bases. The receptor comes from an adult with mismatch repair-deficient cancer. The CDR3 reads CASSLGAGQGALGYTF. The CDR3 region has the DNA TGTGCCAGCAGCTTGGGGGCCGGACAGGGGGCACTTGGCTACACCTTC. The entire variable domain, with the rest obtained from reference TRBV5-4 and TRBJ1-2, is as follows: ETGVTQSPTHLIKTRGQQVTLRCSSQSGHNTVSWYQQALGQGPQFIFQYYREEENGRGNFPPRFSGLQFPNYSSELNVNALELDDSALYLCASSLGAGQGALGYTFGSGTRLTVV.